This T cell receptor beta chain comes out of a study of blood T cell repertoires in COVID-19. Authors' data handling: It was from reference gene primer amplification that nucleated cell counts were estimated. Only in-frame clones appear in the TCRdb table, and some are missing; sequencing was by immunoSEQ multiplex PCR. V and J calls and clone size are as listed in that table; D and trimming were resolved from the DNA. The data show 150,000 to 190,000 clones, with 76% seen just once and more than 3.5% held by the top ten. The sample comprised peripheral blood. This receptor was taken from a woman of 80 years or more with acute or convalescent COVID-19.

CDR3 in DNA: TGTGCCAGTAGCTGGCAGGGACAGGGGGTCGGGGAGACCCAGTACTTC. Translated: CASSWQGQGVGETQYF. The V and J genes are TRBV19 and TRBJ2-5; 11 bases fit TRBD1. The CDR3 spans 16 residues. Trimming cost V 6 bases and J 5 bases; bases outside gene matches: 11. Germline V gene data show CDR1 as LNHDA and CDR2 as SQIVND (reference sequence).